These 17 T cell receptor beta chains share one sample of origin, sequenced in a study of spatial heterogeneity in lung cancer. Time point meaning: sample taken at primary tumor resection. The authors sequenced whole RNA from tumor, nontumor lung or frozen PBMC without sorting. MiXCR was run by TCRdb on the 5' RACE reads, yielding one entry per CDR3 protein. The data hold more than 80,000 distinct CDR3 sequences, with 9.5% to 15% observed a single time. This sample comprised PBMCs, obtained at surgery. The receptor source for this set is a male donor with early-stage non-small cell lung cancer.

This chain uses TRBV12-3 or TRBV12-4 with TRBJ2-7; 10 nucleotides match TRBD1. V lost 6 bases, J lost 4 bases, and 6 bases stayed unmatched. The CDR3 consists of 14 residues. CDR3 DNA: TGTGCCAGCAGGCCGGGACAGGGGTCGTACGAGCAGTACTTC. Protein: CASRPGQGSYEQYF.

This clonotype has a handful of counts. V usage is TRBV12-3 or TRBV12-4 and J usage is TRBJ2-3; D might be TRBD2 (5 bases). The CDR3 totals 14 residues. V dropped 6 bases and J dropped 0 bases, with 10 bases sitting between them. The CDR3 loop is CASREAHSTDTQYF. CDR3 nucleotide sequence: TGTGCCAGCAGGGAGGCCCATAGCACAGATACGCAGTATTTT.

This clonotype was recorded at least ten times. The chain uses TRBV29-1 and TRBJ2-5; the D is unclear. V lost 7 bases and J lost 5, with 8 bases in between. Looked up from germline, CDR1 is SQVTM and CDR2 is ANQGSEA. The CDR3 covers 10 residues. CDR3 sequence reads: CSGQLETQYF. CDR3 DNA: TGCAGCGGGCAACTGGAGACCCAGTACTTC. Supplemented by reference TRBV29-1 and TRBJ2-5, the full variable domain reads SAVISQKPSRDICQRGTSLTIQCQVDSQVTMMFWYRQQPGQSLTLIATANQGSEATYESGFVIDKFPISRPNLTFSTLTVSNMSPEDSSIYLCSGQLETQYFGPGTRLLVL.

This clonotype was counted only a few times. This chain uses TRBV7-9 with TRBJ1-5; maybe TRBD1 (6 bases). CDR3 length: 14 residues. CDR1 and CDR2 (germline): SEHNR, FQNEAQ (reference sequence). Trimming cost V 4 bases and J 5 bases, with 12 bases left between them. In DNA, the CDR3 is TGTGCCAGCAGCTCCTGGGGGCCCGATCAGCCCCAGCATTTT. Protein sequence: CASSSWGPDQPQHF.

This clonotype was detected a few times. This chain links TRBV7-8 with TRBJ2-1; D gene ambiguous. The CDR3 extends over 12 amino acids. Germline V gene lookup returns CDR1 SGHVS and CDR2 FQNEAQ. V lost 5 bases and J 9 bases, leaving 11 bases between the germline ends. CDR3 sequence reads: CASSRSPTEQFF. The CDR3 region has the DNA TGTGCCAGCAGCCGCTCCCCCACTGAGCAGTTCTTC.

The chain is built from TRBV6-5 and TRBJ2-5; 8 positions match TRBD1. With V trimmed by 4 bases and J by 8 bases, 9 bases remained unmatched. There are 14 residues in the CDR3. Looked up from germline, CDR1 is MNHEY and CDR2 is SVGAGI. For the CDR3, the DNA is TGTGCCAGCAGTTGGGGGGCAGGGGGCAATACCCAGTACTTC. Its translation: CASSWGAGGNTQYF.

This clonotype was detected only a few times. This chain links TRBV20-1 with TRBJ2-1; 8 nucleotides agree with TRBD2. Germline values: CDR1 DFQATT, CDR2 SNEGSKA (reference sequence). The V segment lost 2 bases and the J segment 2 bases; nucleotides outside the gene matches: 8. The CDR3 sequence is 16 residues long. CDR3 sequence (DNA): TGCAGTGCTAGACCCACCGGGACTAGGACCTACAATGAGCAGTTCTTC. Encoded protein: CSARPTGTRTYNEQFF.

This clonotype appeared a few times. The CDR3 protein is CASRPGQVDGELFF. The CDR3 DNA reads TGTGCCAGCAGACCGGGACAGGTGGACGGGGAGCTGTTTTTT. The V call is TRBV6-5, the J call TRBJ2-2; the match to TRBD1 covers 8 bases. The CDR3 has 14 residues. The germline gives CDR1 MNHEY, CDR2 SVGAGI. J was trimmed by 7 bases and V by 6 bases; bases with no gene match: 7.

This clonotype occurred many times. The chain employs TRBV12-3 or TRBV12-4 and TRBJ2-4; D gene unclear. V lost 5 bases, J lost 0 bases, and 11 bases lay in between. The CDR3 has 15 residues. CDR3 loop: CASSTPRTAKNIQYF. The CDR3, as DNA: TGTGCCAGCAGTACCCCGAGGACAGCCAAAAACATTCAGTACTTC.

The CDR3 sequence is CATSRGAGVFSGANVLTF. Written as DNA, the CDR3 is TGTGCCACCAGCAGAGGGGCAGGGGTCTTCTCTGGGGCCAACGTCCTGACTTTC. This sequence joins TRBV15 and TRBJ2-6; D perhaps matches TRBD1 (6 bases). Germline V lookup: CDR1 LNHNV, CDR2 YYDKDF (reference sequence). Trimming removed 1 base at V and 0 bases at J, with 13 bases between. CDR3 length: 18 amino acids.

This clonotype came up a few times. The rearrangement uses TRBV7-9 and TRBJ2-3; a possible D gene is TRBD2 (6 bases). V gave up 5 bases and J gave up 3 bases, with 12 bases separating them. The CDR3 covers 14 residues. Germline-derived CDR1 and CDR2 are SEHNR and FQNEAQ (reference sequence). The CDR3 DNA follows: TGTGCCAGCAGCCGATCGGGGGAAACAGATACGCAGTATTTT. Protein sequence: CASSRSGETDTQYF.

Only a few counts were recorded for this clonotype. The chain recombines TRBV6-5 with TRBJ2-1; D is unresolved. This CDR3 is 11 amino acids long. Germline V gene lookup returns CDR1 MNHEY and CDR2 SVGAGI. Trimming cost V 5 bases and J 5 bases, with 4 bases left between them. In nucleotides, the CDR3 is TGTGCCAGCAGTAGGAACAATGAGCAGTTCTTC. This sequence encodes CASSRNNEQFF.

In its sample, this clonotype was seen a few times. CDR3 nucleotide sequence: TGTGCCAGCAGTCCGACTAGCGGTGTTGGCATTCAGTACTTC. As protein: CASSPTSGVGIQYF. V and J are TRBV28 and TRBJ2-4; 9 bases agree with TRBD2. In germline, CDR1 is MDHEN, CDR2 SYDVKM. The V segment lost 5 bases and the J segment 9 bases; nucleotides outside the gene matches: 8. The CDR3 contains 14 residues.

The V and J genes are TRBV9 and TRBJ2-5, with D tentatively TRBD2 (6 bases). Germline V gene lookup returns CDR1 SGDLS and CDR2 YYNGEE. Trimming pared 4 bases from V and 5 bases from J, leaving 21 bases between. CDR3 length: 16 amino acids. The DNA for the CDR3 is TGTGCCAGCAGCACCTTATCGGGAGCGGTTTGGGAGACCCAGTACTTC. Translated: CASSTLSGAVWETQYF.

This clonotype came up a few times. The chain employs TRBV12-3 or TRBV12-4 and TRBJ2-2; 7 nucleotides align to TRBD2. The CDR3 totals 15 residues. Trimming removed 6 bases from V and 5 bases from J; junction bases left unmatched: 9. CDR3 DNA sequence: TGTGCCAGCAGACCGAGCGGGGACTGGACCGGGGAGCTGTTTTTT. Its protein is CASRPSGDWTGELFF.

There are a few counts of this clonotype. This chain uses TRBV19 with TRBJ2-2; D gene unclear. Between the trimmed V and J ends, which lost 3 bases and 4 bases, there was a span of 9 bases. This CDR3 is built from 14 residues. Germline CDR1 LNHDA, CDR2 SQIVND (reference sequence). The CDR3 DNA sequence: TGTGCCAGTAGTATTTCCCTGAGCACCGGGGAGCTGTTTTTT. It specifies CASSISLSTGELFF.

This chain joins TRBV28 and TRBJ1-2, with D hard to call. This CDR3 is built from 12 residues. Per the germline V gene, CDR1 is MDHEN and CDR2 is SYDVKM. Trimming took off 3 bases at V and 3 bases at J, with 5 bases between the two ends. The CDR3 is CASSFEYYGYTF. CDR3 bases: TGTGCCAGCAGTTTTGAGTACTATGGCTACACCTTC.